This T cell receptor beta chain came from a study of shared clonotypes between healthy human individuals. In the case of this clone: A junction boundary mismatches the germline segment, possibly from a read error.

Germline loops: CDR1 SGDLS, CDR2 YYNGEE. The CDR3 has 14 amino acids. Some clones are missing from TCRdb's copy, which holds only in-frame ones; the method was immunoSEQ multiplex PCR. The sample holds about 2.4 million clones, approximately 94% seen once. Sequenced: naive CD4+ T cells sorted from blood. Regarding subset: CD45RA+ positively selected. This clonotype originated in a man in his late teens or twenties in good health. This chain links TRBV9 with TRBJ2-1; perhaps TRBD1 as D (6 bases). CDR3 in amino acids: CVSSVAGTNYEQFF. In nucleotides, the CDR3 is TGTGTCAGCAGCGTAGCCGGGACAAACTATGAGCAGTTCTTC.